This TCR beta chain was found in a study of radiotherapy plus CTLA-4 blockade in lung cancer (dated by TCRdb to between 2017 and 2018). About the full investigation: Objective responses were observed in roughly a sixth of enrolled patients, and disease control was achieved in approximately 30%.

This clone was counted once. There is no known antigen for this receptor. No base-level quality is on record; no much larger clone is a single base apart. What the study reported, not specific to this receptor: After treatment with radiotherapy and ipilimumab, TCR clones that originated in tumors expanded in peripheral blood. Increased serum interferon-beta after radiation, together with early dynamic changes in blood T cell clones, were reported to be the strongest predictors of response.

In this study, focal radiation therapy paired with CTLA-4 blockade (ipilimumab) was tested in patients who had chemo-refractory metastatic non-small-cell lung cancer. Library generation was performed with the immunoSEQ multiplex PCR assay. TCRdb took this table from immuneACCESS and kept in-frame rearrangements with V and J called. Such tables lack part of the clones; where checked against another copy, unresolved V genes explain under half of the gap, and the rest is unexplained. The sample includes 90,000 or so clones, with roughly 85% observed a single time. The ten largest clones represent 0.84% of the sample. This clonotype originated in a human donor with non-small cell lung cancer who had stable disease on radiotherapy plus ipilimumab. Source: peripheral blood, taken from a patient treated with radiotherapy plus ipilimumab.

The nucleotide sequence reads TGTGCCAGCAGTGGGAGCGGGGCCCCGGGCACCGGGGAGCTGTTTTTT. Protein translation: CASSGSGAPGTGELFF. The V and J segments used are TRBV27 and TRBJ2-2, and TRBD2 matches 7 of the central bases. Sequences MNHEY (CDR1) and SMNVEV (CDR2) are obtained from the germline V gene (reference sequence). The CDR3 runs 16 amino acids, cysteine and phenylalanine included. The sequence is cut down to CDR3 DNA, 48 bases in frame from base 1. For this chain, trimming is 5 bases at the V end and 4 bases at the J end, and the number of junction bases without a gene match is 10.